This is a list of T cell receptor beta chains from one sample in a study of T cell responses to AZD1222 COVID-19 vaccine. Measured with immunoSEQ multiplex PCR; TCRdb has only the in-frame clones, and not every one. The table includes roughly 120,000 clones, around 84% detected once. Sample: peripheral blood, taken 28 days after the second AZD1222 dose. The receptors originated from an adult who received the AZD1222 COVID-19 vaccine. Each CDR3 is given with its conserved first and last residue. D genes are given only for firm matches. Clone size is shown for a subset of rows, as once, few, many or a class of expanded clone.

abundance | d_gene | j_gene | v_gene | CDR3nt | CDR3aa
- | TRBD2 | TRBJ2-1 | TRBV7-3 | TGTGCCAGCAGCCCCGGACTAGCGGGACTTGTTAAGTTCTTC | CASSPGLAGLVKFF
- | - | TRBJ1-1 | TRBV4-1 | TGCGCCAGCAGCCAAGAACGTGAAGCTTTCTTT | CASSQEREAFF
- | - | TRBJ1-2 | TRBV7-9 | TGTGCCAGCAGCACTCGGGCCACTAACTATGGCTACACCTTC | CASSTRATNYGYTF
- | - | TRBJ1-1 | TRBV4-3 | TGCGCCAGCAGCCAAGATGTGATGAACACTGAAGCTTTCTTT | CASSQDVMNTEAFF
- | TRBD1 | TRBJ1-1 | TRBV5-4 | TGTGCCAGCAGCTCCTTGGACAGGAGGGGGGCTGAAGCTTTCTTT | CASSSLDRRGAEAFF
few | TRBD2 | TRBJ2-1 | TRBV4-1 | TGCGCCAGCAGCCAAGATCTCCGGGGCGGGAGGCGCTCCTACAATGAGCAGTTCTTC | CASSQDLRGGRRSYNEQFF
- | TRBD1 | TRBJ2-2 | TRBV19 | TGTGCCACCAGGACAGGTTTTATAGGGGAGCTGTTTTTT | CATRTGFIGELFF
- | TRBD1 | TRBJ1-4 | TRBV7-9 | TGTGCCAGCAGCTCTTCAGACAGGGTCCCTAATGAAAAACTGTTTTTT | CASSSSDRVPNEKLFF
- | - | TRBJ2-3 | TRBV2 | TGTGCCAGCAGTAAACAGGGCGTTGGAGCAGATACGCAGTATTTT | CASSKQGVGADTQYF
- | - | TRBJ1-3 | TRBV11-2 | TGTGCCAGCAGCGTGGACGGAATATACTCTGGAAACACCATATATTTT | CASSVDGIYSGNTIYF
few | - | TRBJ1-6 | TRBV6-1 | TGTGCCAGCAGTGAATTGGAAGGGTCCAATAATTCACCCCTCCACTTT | CASSELEGSNNSPLHF
- | TRBD1 | TRBJ1-4 | TRBV24-1 | TGTGCCACCAGTGATTCCGCCGGGACAGGGAGTGAAAAACTGTTTTTT | CATSDSAGTGSEKLFF
- | TRBD2 | TRBJ2-3 | TRBV28 | TGTGCCAGCAGACCCACAACTAGCGGTGGTGCAGATACGCAGTATTTT | CASRPTTSGGADTQYF
once | - | TRBJ2-2 | TRBV24-1 | TGTGCCACCAGGGACAGCAAATGGGGACGCGGGGAGCTGTTTTTT | CATRDSKWGRGELFF
- | TRBD1 | TRBJ1-1 | TRBV5-6 | TGTGCCAGCAGCTCAAGGACAGGGGACACTGAAGCTTTCTTT | CASSSRTGDTEAFF
- | - | TRBJ2-5 | TRBV7-9 | TGTGCCAGCACCCGGTGGGGAGAAGAGACCCAGTACTTC | CASTRWGEETQYF
- | - | TRBJ2-5 | TRBV7-9 | TGTGCCAGCAGCCGGGCCAGGGACGAGACCCAGTACTTC | CASSRARDETQYF
once | TRBD1 | TRBJ2-5 | TRBV12-3/TRBV12-4 | TGTGCCAGCGGACAGGATGAACAAGAGACCCAGTACTTC | CASGQDEQETQYF
- | - | TRBJ1-1 | TRBV6-5 | TGTGCCAGCAGTTCCAAGTGGGACACTGAAGCTTTCTTT | CASSSKWDTEAFF
once | - | TRBJ2-7 | TRBV4-3 | TGCGCCAGCAGCCAAGATCTCGGCAGGGGCTCCTACGAGCAGTACTTC | CASSQDLGRGSYEQYF
- | - | TRBJ2-7 | TRBV14 | TGTGCCAGCAGCCCCATTCCGGGACACGGGAGGTATGAGCAGTACTTC | CASSPIPGHGRYEQYF
- | - | TRBJ2-6 | TRBV10-3 | TGTGCCATCAGTGATAGACCTTCTGGGGCCAACGTCCTGACTTTC | CAISDRPSGANVLTF
- | - | TRBJ2-3 | TRBV18 | TGTGCCAGCTCACCACGGGGGACTGGCACAGATACGCAGTATTTT | CASSPRGTGTDTQYF
- | - | TRBJ1-6 | TRBV6-5 | TGTGCCAGCAGTTACTGGAATTTTCGGACTTCACCCCTCCACTTT | CASSYWNFRTSPLHF
few | - | TRBJ2-3 | TRBV14 | TGTGCCAGCAGCCCGTTTAGCCTCGAGGATACGCAGTATTTT | CASSPFSLEDTQYF
- | TRBD1 | TRBJ2-1 | TRBV6-6 | TGTGCCAGCAGTTTCCAAGGACAGGGAATTTACAATGAGCAGTTCTTC | CASSFQGQGIYNEQFF
- | TRBD2 | TRBJ2-1 | TRBV14 | TGTGCCAGCAGCCAGCTTTGGCGGGGGTACAATGAGCAGTTCTTC | CASSQLWRGYNEQFF
- | - | TRBJ2-7 | TRBV10-3 | TGTGCCATCAGTGAGTCGAACCAGGGTGACTCCTACGAGCAGTACTTC | CAISESNQGDSYEQYF
- | - | TRBJ1-2 | TRBV28 | TGTGCCAGCAGTTTGGGGCTAACCTTATTAGGCTACACCTTC | CASSLGLTLLGYTF
- | - | TRBJ2-7 | TRBV18 | TGTGCCAGCTCCAATGGACCCTACGAGCAGTACTTC | CASSNGPYEQYF
- | TRBD1 | TRBJ2-5 | TRBV7-3 | TGTGCCAGCAGCGAGGACAGGGCAGAGACCCAGTACTTC | CASSEDRAETQYF
- | TRBD1 | TRBJ1-5 | TRBV4-1 | TGCGCCAGCAGCCAAGGGACAGGGGGCGATCAGCCCCAGCATTTT | CASSQGTGGDQPQHF
- | - | TRBJ1-6 | TRBV7-8 | TGTGCCAGCAGCCGATTACGTACGAATTCACCCCTCCACTTT | CASSRLRTNSPLHF
- | - | TRBJ2-1 | TRBV6-5 | TGTGCCAGCAGCCCAGCTACCCCAACGGGCAATGAGCAGTTCTTC | CASSPATPTGNEQFF
- | - | TRBJ1-1 | TRBV23-1 | TGCGCCAGCAGTCAAACGTCTTCCCTGCCGAACACTGAAGCTTTCTTT | CASSQTSSLPNTEAFF
- | - | TRBJ2-1 | TRBV29-1 | TGCAGCGTTGAAGAGGGCCGGTCCGCTTACAATGAGCAGTTCTTC | CSVEEGRSAYNEQFF
- | - | TRBJ1-5 | TRBV6-4 | TGTGCCAGCAGTGACAACCAGCCCCAGCATTTT | CASSDNQPQHF
- | TRBD1 | TRBJ2-7 | TRBV18 | TGTGCCAGCTCACCACCGCAAGGACAGGGGAAGGACGAGCAGTACTTC | CASSPPQGQGKDEQYF
- | - | TRBJ2-3 | TRBV10-3 | TGTGCCATCAGTGAGTCGAGGGGGTCAGATACGCAGTATTTT | CAISESRGSDTQYF
- | TRBD2 | TRBJ2-3 | TRBV5-4 | TGTGCCAGCAGCTTGTCAAGCGGGGGCACAGATACGCAGTATTTT | CASSLSSGGTDTQYF
- | - | TRBJ1-3 | TRBV6-5 | TGTGCCAGCAGGTCGGGAAACACCATATATTTT | CASRSGNTIYF
- | TRBD1 | TRBJ2-1 | TRBV24-1 | TGTGCCACCAGTGACCCCGGGACAGCCAACAATGAGCAGTTCTTC | CATSDPGTANNEQFF
- | TRBD1 | TRBJ2-3 | TRBV7-3 | TGTGCCAGCAGCTTGACAGGGGGAAGCACAGATACGCAGTATTTT | CASSLTGGSTDTQYF
- | - | TRBJ2-7 | TRBV12-2 | TGTGCAAGTCGCTTCGCAGAGACCCACGAGCAGTACTTC | CASRFAETHEQYF
- | - | TRBJ2-3 | TRBV2 | TGTGCCAGCAGGGGAACCGGGACTCGGGGGGATACGCAGTATTTT | CASRGTGTRGDTQYF
- | TRBD1 | TRBJ2-1 | TRBV7-9 | TGTGCCAGCAGCAACCGGGACAGGGGGTACAATGAGCAGTTCTTC | CASSNRDRGYNEQFF
- | - | TRBJ2-5 | TRBV20-1 | TGCAGTGCTAGTAGACAGCAAGAGACCCAGTACTTC | CSASRQQETQYF
- | - | TRBJ1-4 | TRBV5-1 | TGCGCCAGCAGCTTTGAAAGGGACTCAACTAATGAAAAACTGTTTTTT | CASSFERDSTNEKLFF
few | - | TRBJ2-7 | TRBV7-9 | TGTGCCAGCAGGTTGGGGGGCGCGTTAGACGAGCAGTACTTC | CASRLGGALDEQYF
- | TRBD2 | TRBJ2-1 | TRBV19 | TGTGCCAGTAGTATAGAAGCGGGGGCGTACAATGAGCAGTTCTTC | CASSIEAGAYNEQFF
- | TRBD1 | TRBJ1-2 | TRBV6-5 | TGTGCCAGCGGGACAGGGTCGGATGGCTACACCTTC | CASGTGSDGYTF
- | - | TRBJ1-3 | TRBV2 | TGTGCCAGCTCAGCATCCCGCTCTGGAAACACCATATATTTT | CASSASRSGNTIYF